This T cell receptor beta chain was sequenced for a study of blood T cell repertoires in COVID-19. As for the study in general: Sample material is recorded as cDNA or gDNA derived from T cells, B-cell-depleted T cells, or PBMCs.

The CDR3 extends over 16 amino acids. Unmatched junction bases numbered 4, after V lost 0 bases and J lost 3 bases. CDR1 and CDR2 from the germline V gene are SGHNT and YYREEE (reference sequence). Using immunoSEQ multiplex PCR, the repertoire was profiled, and TCRdb retains in-frame clones only, with some absent. The sample has tens of thousands of clones, approximately 80% seen once. This rearrangement joins TRBV5-4 to TRBJ2-3, with 10 bases aligning to TRBD1. Sample: peripheral blood. The clonotype was recovered from a man over 45 with active COVID-19. As DNA, the CDR3 is TGTGCCAGCAGCTTGGGGGACAGGGGCTTTACAGATACGCAGTATTTT. As protein: CASSLGDRGFTDTQYF.